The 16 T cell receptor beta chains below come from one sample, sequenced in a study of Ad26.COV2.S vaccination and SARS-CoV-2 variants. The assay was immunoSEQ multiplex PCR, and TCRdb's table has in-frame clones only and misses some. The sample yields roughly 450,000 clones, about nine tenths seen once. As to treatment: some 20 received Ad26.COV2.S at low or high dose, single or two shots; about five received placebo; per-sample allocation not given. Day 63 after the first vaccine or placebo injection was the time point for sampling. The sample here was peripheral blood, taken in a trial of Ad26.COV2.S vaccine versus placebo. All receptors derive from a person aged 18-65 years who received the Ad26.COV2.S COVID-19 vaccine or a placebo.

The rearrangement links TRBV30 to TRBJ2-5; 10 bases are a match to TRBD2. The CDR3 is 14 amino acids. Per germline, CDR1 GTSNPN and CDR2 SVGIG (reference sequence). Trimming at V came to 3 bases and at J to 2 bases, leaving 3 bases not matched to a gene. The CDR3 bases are TGTGCCTGGAGAGCTAGCGGGAGTCAAGAGACCCAGTACTTC. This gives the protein CAWRASGSQETQYF. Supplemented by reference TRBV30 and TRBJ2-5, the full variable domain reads SQTIHQWPATLVQPVGSPLSLECTVEGTSNPNLYWYRQAAGRGLQLLFYSVGIGQISSEVPQNLSASRPQDRQFILSSKKLLLSDSGFYLCAWRASGSQETQYFGPGTRLLVL.

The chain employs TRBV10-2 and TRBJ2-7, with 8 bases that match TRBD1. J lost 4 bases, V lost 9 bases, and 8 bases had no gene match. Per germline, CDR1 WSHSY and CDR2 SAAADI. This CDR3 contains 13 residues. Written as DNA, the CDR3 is TGCGCCAGTCAACAGGGGGTGGTTTACGAGCAGTACTTC. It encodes CASQQGVVYEQYF.

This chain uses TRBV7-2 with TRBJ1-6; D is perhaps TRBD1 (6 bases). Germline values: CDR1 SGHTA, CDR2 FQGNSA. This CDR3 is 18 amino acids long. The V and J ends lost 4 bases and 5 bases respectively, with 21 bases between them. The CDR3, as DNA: TGTGCCAGCAGCTCCCCGCCGGGACAATTGATCCATAATTCACCCCTCCACTTT. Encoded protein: CASSSPPGQLIHNSPLHF.

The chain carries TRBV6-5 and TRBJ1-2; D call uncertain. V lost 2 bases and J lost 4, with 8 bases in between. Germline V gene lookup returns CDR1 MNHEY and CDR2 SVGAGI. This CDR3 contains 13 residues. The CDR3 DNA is TGTGCCAGCAGTTACACGGGTCTCTATGGCTACACCTTC. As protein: CASSYTGLYGYTF.

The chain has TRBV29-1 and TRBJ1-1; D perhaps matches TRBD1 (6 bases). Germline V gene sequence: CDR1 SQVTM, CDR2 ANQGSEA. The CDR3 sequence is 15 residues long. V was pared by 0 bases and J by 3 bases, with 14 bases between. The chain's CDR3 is CSVEDRVRGYTEAFF. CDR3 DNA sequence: TGCAGCGTTGAAGATCGGGTGAGGGGGTACACTGAAGCTTTCTTT.

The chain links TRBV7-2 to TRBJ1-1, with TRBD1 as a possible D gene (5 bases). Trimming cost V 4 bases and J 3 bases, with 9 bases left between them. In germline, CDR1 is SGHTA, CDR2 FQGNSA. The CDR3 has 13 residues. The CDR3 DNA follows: TGTGCCAGCAGCTCAGGAGGGGACACTGAAGCTTTCTTT. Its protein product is CASSSGGDTEAFF.

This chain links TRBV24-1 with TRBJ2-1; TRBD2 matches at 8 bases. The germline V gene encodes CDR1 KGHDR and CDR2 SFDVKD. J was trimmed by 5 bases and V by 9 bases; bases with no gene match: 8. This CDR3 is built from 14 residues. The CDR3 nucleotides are TGTGCCACCGCACCGACTAGCGTCGACAATGAGCAGTTCTTC. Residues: CATAPTSVDNEQFF.

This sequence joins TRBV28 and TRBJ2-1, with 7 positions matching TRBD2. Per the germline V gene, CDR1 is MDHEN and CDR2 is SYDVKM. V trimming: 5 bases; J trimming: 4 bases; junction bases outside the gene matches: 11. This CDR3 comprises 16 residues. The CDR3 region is CASSPWGGEYYNEQFF. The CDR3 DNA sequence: TGTGCCAGCAGTCCCTGGGGGGGGGAGTATTACAATGAGCAGTTCTTC.

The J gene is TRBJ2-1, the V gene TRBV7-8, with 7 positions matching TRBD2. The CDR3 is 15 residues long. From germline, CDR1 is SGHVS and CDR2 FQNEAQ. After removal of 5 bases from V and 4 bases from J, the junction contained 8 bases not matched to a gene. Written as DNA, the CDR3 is TGTGCCAGCAGCAAAACCGGGACTACATACAATGAGCAGTTCTTC. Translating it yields CASSKTGTTYNEQFF.

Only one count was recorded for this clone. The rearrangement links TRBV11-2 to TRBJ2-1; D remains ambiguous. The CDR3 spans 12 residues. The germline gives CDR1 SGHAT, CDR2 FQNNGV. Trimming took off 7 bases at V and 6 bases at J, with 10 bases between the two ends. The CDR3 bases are TGTGCCAGCACCTTGGTGGGCAATGAGCAGTTCTTC. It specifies CASTLVGNEQFF.

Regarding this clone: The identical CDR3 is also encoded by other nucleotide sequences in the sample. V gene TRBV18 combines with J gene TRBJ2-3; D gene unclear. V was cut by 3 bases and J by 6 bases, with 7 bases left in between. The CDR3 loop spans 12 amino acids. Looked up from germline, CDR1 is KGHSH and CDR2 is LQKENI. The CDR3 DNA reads TGTGCCAGCTCACCGCCAGGCGATACGCAGTATTTT. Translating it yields CASSPPGDTQYF.

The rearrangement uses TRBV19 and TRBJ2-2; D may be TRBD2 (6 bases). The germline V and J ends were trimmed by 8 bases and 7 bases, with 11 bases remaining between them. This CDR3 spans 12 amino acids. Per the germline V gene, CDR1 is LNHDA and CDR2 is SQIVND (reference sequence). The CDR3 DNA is TGTGCCAGTTTTAGCGGAAACGGGGAGCTGTTTTTT. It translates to CASFSGNGELFF.

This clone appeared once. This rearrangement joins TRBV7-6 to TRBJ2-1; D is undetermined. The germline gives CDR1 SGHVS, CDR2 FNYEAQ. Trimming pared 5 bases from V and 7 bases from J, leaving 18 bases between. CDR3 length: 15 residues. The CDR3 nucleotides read TGTGCCAGCAGCCCTTCAGCCGACCTGGAAAATGAGCAGTTCTTC. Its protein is CASSPSADLENEQFF.

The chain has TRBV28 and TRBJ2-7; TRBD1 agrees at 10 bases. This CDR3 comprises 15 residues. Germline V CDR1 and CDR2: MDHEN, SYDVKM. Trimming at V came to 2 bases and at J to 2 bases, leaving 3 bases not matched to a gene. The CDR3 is CASSLGTGDPYEQYF. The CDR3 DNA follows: TGTGCCAGCAGTTTAGGGACAGGGGACCCCTACGAGCAGTACTTC. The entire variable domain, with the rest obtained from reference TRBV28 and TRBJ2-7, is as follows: DVKVTQSSRYLVKRTGEKVFLECVQDMDHENMFWYRQDPGLGLRLIYFSYDVKMKEKGDIPEGYSVSREKKERFSLILESASTNQTSMYLCASSLGTGDPYEQYFGPGTRLTVT.

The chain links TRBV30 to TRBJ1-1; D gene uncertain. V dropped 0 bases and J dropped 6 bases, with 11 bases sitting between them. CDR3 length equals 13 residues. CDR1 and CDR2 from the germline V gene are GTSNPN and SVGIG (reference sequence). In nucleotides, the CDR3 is TGTGCCTGGAGTGTACAATGGGTACCTGAAGCTTTCTTT. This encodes CAWSVQWVPEAFF.

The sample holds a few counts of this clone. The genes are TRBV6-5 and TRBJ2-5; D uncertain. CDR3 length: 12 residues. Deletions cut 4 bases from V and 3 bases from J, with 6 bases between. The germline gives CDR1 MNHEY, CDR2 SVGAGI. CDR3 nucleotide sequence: TGTGCCAGCAGTTTGACCGAAGAGACCCAGTACTTC. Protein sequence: CASSLTEETQYF.